The next 32 T cell receptor beta chains were all read from a single sample in a study. TCRdb re-called the RT-PCR reads with MiXCR, one entry per CDR3 protein. This table holds more than 550,000 distinct CDR3 sequences, approximately 15% found once. Sequencing was carried out using memory CD4+ T cells from blood. The receptors originated from a female donor in good health, serving as a healthy control.

This clonotype was detected many times. The chain joins TRBV5-1 to TRBJ2-3; D gene unclear. Germline CDR1 and CDR2: SGHRS and YFSETQ. The V gene lost 0 bases and the J gene lost 5 bases, with 7 bases spanning the gap. The CDR3 is 13 residues long. The CDR3 sequence: CASSLVVGDTQYF. The CDR3 DNA reads as TGCGCCAGCAGCTTGGTTGTCGGAGATACGCAGTATTTT.

This clonotype appeared a few times. The chain employs TRBV5-4 and TRBJ2-5; D is undetermined. CDR3 size: 14 residues. The germline CDR1 and CDR2 sequences are SGHNT and YYREEE (reference sequence). The V end was cut by 4 bases, the J end by 5 bases, with 15 bases between. The CDR3 here is CASSQDIPVETQYF. Written as DNA, the CDR3 is TGTGCCAGCAGCCAAGACATCCCAGTGGAGACCCAGTACTTC.

The chain joins TRBV11-2 to TRBJ2-7; D assignment may be TRBD1 or TRBD2 (5 bases each). The germline V and J ends were trimmed by 6 bases and 7 bases, with 22 bases remaining between them. Germline CDR1 SGHAT, CDR2 FQNNGV. The CDR3 totals 15 residues. CDR3 sequence: CASSSRDLSLGEQYF. As DNA, the CDR3 is TGTGCCAGCAGTTCCAGGGACCTCTCCCTGGGGGAGCAGTACTTC. Based on the CDR3 plus reference TRBV11-2 and TRBJ2-7, the full variable domain is EAGVAQSPRYKIIEKRQSVAFWCNPISGHATLYWYQQILGQGPKLLIQFQNNGVVDDSQLPKDRFSAERLKGVDSTLKIQPAKLEDSAVYLCASSSRDLSLGEQYFGPGTRLTVT.

This clonotype appeared a few times. V and J are TRBV7-2 and TRBJ2-2; D may be TRBD2 (5 bases). Deletions cut 3 bases from V and 6 bases from J, with 14 bases between. The CDR3 sequence is 15 residues long. The germline V gene has CDR1 SGHTA and CDR2 FQGNSA. The CDR3 reads CASSLTTAGAGELFF. CDR3 coding DNA: TGTGCCAGCAGCTTGACCACCGCCGGGGCCGGGGAGCTGTTTTTT.

The V and J genes are TRBV27 and TRBJ2-7; the D is unclear. CDR1 MNHEY and CDR2 SMNVEV come from the germline V gene (reference sequence). CDR3 length: 15 amino acids. Trimming removed 6 bases from V and 2 bases from J, with 17 bases in between. CDR3 region: CASRGRPSSAYEQYF. Here the CDR3 DNA reads TGTGCCAGCAGAGGTCGTCCAAGCTCGGCCTACGAGCAGTACTTC.

The rearrangement joins TRBV28 to TRBJ1-1, with D possibly matching TRBD1 (5 bases). The V and J ends lost 7 bases and 5 bases respectively, with 17 bases between them. The CDR3 contains 14 residues. Germline V gene sequence: CDR1 MDHEN, CDR2 SYDVKM. CDR3 bases: TGTGCCAGCACCAAGTGGGGCAGGCATACTGAAGCTTTCTTT. This sequence encodes CASTKWGRHTEAFF.

The rearrangement links TRBV15 to TRBJ2-1; a possible D gene is TRBD2 (7 bases). Germline V lookup: CDR1 LNHNV, CDR2 YYDKDF (reference sequence). CDR3 length: 17 amino acids. V lost 0 bases and J lost 2, with 14 bases in between. The chain's CDR3 is CATSRDLGGAPYNEQFF. CDR3 nucleotides: TGTGCCACCAGCAGAGACCTTGGGGGGGCCCCCTACAATGAGCAGTTCTTC.

The V and J genes are TRBV7-6 and TRBJ2-6, with D unclear. The V end was cut by 5 bases, the J end by 0 bases, with 11 bases between. There are 16 residues in the CDR3. The germline gives CDR1 SGHVS, CDR2 FNYEAQ. CDR3 nucleotide sequence: TGTGCCAGCAGCCCTTTCCGGGTCTCTGGGGCCAACGTCCTGACTTTC. Its protein is CASSPFRVSGANVLTF.

V is TRBV18 and J is TRBJ2-5, with 7 bases fitting TRBD2. The V gene end was trimmed by 3 bases and the J gene end by 2 bases; junction bases not matched to a gene: 6. Germline-derived CDR1 and CDR2 are KGHSH and LQKENI. The CDR3 has 15 amino acids. The CDR3: CASSPTGGLQETQYF. CDR3 DNA: TGTGCCAGCTCACCTACGGGAGGCCTTCAAGAGACCCAGTACTTC.

This clonotype showed up just a few times. The chain has TRBV5-1 and TRBJ2-1, with D possibly being TRBD1 (5 bases). The CDR3 is 14 residues long. Germline values: CDR1 SGHRS, CDR2 YFSETQ. V shed 2 bases and J shed 4 bases, with 10 bases lying between them. The CDR3 bases are TGCGCCAGCAGCTTCGACAGCGCATACAATGAGCAGTTCTTC. Its translation: CASSFDSAYNEQFF. Combining the CDR3 with reference TRBV5-1 and TRBJ2-1 gives the whole variable domain KAGVTQTPRYLIKTRGQQVTLSCSPISGHRSVSWYQQTPGQGLQFLFEYFSETQRNKGNFPGRFSGRQFSNSRSEMNVSTLELGDSALYLCASSFDSAYNEQFFGPGTRLTVL.

A few counts support this clonotype. The chain is built from TRBV27 and TRBJ1-5, with a possible D match to TRBD1 (6 bases). The CDR3 sequence is 14 residues long. Germline CDR1 and CDR2: MNHEY and SMNVEV (reference sequence). With 7 bases removed from V and 7 bases from J, the gap between germline ends came to 17 bases. The CDR3 sequence: CASTSGAGDQPQHF. DNA of the CDR3: TGTGCCAGCACCTCTGGGGCAGGGGACCAGCCCCAGCATTTT.

In this sample, this clonotype turned up many times. This sequence joins TRBV12-3 or TRBV12-4 and TRBJ2-1; no clear D. The CDR3 totals 13 residues. V was clipped by 4 bases and J by 8 bases, with 12 bases between them. For the CDR3, the DNA is TGTGCCAGCAGTTCCCCCGTGCCATATGAGCAGTTCTTC. Protein sequence: CASSSPVPYEQFF.

This clonotype was picked up a small number of times. This sequence joins TRBV25-1 and TRBJ2-3, with D possibly being TRBD1 or TRBD2 (5 bases each). CDR1 and CDR2 from the germline V gene are MGHDK and SYGVNS. The length of the CDR3 is 13 residues. Trimming removed 4 bases from V and 8 bases from J, with 13 bases in between. This chain's CDR3 is CASSADSGGTQYF. The CDR3 DNA follows: TGTGCCAGCAGTGCTGACTCTGGGGGTACGCAGTATTTT.

The V gene is TRBV19, the J gene TRBJ2-4, with unresolved D. The CDR3 totals 13 residues. V lost 5 bases, J lost 5 bases, and 10 bases lay in between. Germline V CDR1 and CDR2: LNHDA, SQIVND (reference sequence). This CDR3 reads CASSPNVQNIQYF. In nucleotides, the CDR3 is TGTGCCAGTAGTCCCAACGTGCAAAACATTCAGTACTTC.

Turning to this clonotype: A much more abundant neighbour one base away suggests this may be a read error. V gene TRBV5-6 combines with J gene TRBJ2-7; 7 positions match TRBD2. CDR3 length: 15 residues. Germline CDR1 SGHDT, CDR2 YYEEEE. This CDR3 reads CVSSLPPGGGYEQYF. Here the CDR3 DNA reads TGTGTCAGCAGCTTGCCTCCCGGCGGGGGCTACGAGCAGTACTTC.

This clonotype was found a few times. This sequence joins TRBV5-5 and TRBJ1-4; TRBD1 matches at 7 bases. The CDR3 extends over 14 amino acids. Per the germline V gene, CDR1 is SGHKS and CDR2 is YYEKEE (reference sequence). J gave up 8 bases and V 2 bases, and 6 bases lay outside the gene matches. CDR3 region: CASSFYGQDEKLFF. DNA for the CDR3: TGTGCCAGCAGCTTTTACGGACAGGACGAAAAACTGTTTTTT.

This clonotype was detected ten times or more. This sequence joins TRBV20-1 and TRBJ2-3, with unresolved D. Trimming shortened V by 2 bases and J by 5 bases, and 11 bases separated the two germline ends. This CDR3 region has 13 residues. Germline V CDR1 and CDR2: DFQATT, SNEGSKA (reference sequence). CDR3 in amino acids: CSARPYTGDTQYF. CDR3 DNA: TGCAGTGCTAGACCTTATACCGGAGATACGCAGTATTTT.

The chain combines TRBV6-2 or TRBV6-3 with TRBJ1-1; 8 nucleotides agree with TRBD1. Germline-derived CDR1 and CDR2 are MNHEY and SVGEGT. The CDR3 covers 14 residues. Trimming at V came to 2 bases and at J to 5 bases, leaving 4 bases not matched to a gene. The CDR3 nucleotides are TGTGCCAGCAGTTACCCCACAGGGGGAACTGAAGCTTTCTTT. Its translation: CASSYPTGGTEAFF.

The chain carries TRBV27 and TRBJ1-5; a possible D gene is TRBD1 (6 bases). This CDR3 region has 13 residues. With 5 bases removed from V and 5 bases from J, the gap between germline ends came to 10 bases. The V gene's germline CDR1 is MNHEY and CDR2 SMNVEV (reference sequence). CDR3 protein: CASSANRDQPQHF. The CDR3 nucleotides read TGTGCCAGCAGTGCCAACAGGGATCAGCCCCAGCATTTT.

This clonotype was picked up a small number of times. The V gene is TRBV24-1, the J gene TRBJ2-1; TRBD2 aligns across 8 bases. V was pared by 4 bases and J by 0 bases, with 10 bases of the junction left unmatched. In germline, CDR1 is KGHDR, CDR2 SFDVKD. CDR3 length equals 18 residues. The chain's CDR3 is CATSDPGLGESSYNEQFF. The CDR3 DNA is TGTGCCACCAGTGACCCGGGACTAGGAGAGAGCTCCTACAATGAGCAGTTCTTC.

The chain employs TRBV24-1 and TRBJ1-1; weak D call: TRBD1 (6 bases). CDR3 length: 13 amino acids. The V gene lost 6 bases and the J gene lost 4 bases, with 11 bases spanning the gap. Looked up from germline, CDR1 is KGHDR and CDR2 is SFDVKD. Here the CDR3 reads CATSPNRATEAFF. The DNA for the CDR3 is TGTGCCACCAGTCCCAACAGGGCCACTGAAGCTTTCTTT.

Of note for this clonotype: One end of the junction fails to match germline, which may point to a read error. This CDR3 reads CGAGPGGKIHEQYF. CDR3 coding DNA: TGCGGTGCTGGTCCAGGGGGGAAGATCCACGAGCAGTACTTC. The chain couples TRBV20-1 to TRBJ2-7, with a tentative D call TRBD1 (7 bases). This CDR3 has 14 amino acids. Germline V gene lookup returns CDR1 DFQATT and CDR2 SNEGSKA (reference sequence).

The chain employs TRBV20-1 and TRBJ2-5; the match to TRBD2 covers 11 bases. The CDR3 extends over 14 amino acids. After removal of 5 bases from V and 4 bases from J, the junction contained 6 bases not matched to a gene. Germline CDR1 and CDR2: DFQATT and SNEGSKA (reference sequence). CDR3 in DNA: TGCAGTGCTTTCAAGGGGACTAGCGGAGAGACCCAGTACTTC. As protein: CSAFKGTSGETQYF.

This clonotype was counted at least ten times. The chain recombines TRBV10-3 with TRBJ2-2; 8 positions match TRBD1. The CDR3 spans 16 residues. The ends lost 0 bases at V and 4 bases at J; junction bases unmatched: 4. Germline lookup yields CDR1 ENHRY and CDR2 SYGVKD. The CDR3 protein is CAISESGQGGTGELFF. The CDR3 nucleotides read TGTGCCATCAGTGAGTCAGGACAGGGCGGCACCGGGGAGCTGTTTTTT.

This chain connects TRBV20-1 to TRBJ2-7; TRBD1 matches 7 bases. The CDR3 is 13 amino acids. The germline V gene encodes CDR1 DFQATT and CDR2 SNEGSKA (reference sequence). The V segment lost 6 bases and the J segment 5 bases; nucleotides outside the gene matches: 10. Here the CDR3 reads CSAPTGILNEQYF. CDR3 in DNA: TGCAGTGCCCCGACAGGGATTCTAAACGAGCAGTACTTC.

The table lists this clonotype with many counts. Compared with germline, one end of the junction differs, possibly owing to a read error. V and J are TRBV6-5 and TRBJ2-7, with 12 bases aligning to TRBD1. Germline V gene data show CDR1 as MNHEY and CDR2 as SVGAGI. The CDR3 runs 14 residues. CDR3 sequence (DNA): TGTGCCAGCAGTTACTACCCGGGACAGGGGGCTATAGAATTC. Translating gives CASSYYPGQGAIEF.

This chain connects TRBV5-5 to TRBJ2-1; the D gene is possibly TRBD2 (6 bases). CDR3 length equals 15 residues. The germline CDR1 and CDR2 sequences are SGHKS and YYEKEE (reference sequence). Trimming took off 0 bases at V and 6 bases at J, with 13 bases between the two ends. The CDR3 reads CASSLEWAGFNEQFF. The CDR3 DNA follows: TGTGCCAGCAGCTTGGAATGGGCGGGGTTCAATGAGCAGTTCTTC.

The chain recombines TRBV20-1 with TRBJ2-5; TRBD1 matches at 7 bases. The germline V gene encodes CDR1 DFQATT and CDR2 SNEGSKA (reference sequence). This CDR3 region has 13 residues. V was clipped by 1 base and J by 6 bases; unmatched bases: 5. This chain's CDR3 is CSARVPQGKTQYF. Written as DNA, the CDR3 is TGCAGTGCTAGAGTTCCACAGGGGAAGACCCAGTACTTC.

This clonotype was picked up a small number of times. The chain has TRBV3-1 and TRBJ1-3; D unclear. V was shortened by 0 bases and J by 3 bases, with 9 bases between the two germline ends. CDR1 is LGHDT and CDR2 is YNNKEL in the germline V gene (reference sequence). This CDR3 spans 15 amino acids. CDR3 region: CASSQDLTDGNTIYF. The DNA of the CDR3 is TGTGCCAGCAGCCAAGATCTGACGGATGGAAACACCATATATTTT.

The CDR3 nucleotides are TGCGCCAGCAGCTTGGAACACCCGGGGACTGAAGCTTTCTTT. Translating it yields CASSLEHPGTEAFF. The chain carries TRBV5-1 and TRBJ1-1; D unclear. The V end was cut by 0 bases, the J end by 5 bases, with 11 bases between. This CDR3 is 14 amino acids long. The germline V gene has CDR1 SGHRS and CDR2 YFSETQ.

In this sample, this clonotype turned up a few times. The J gene is TRBJ2-5, the V gene TRBV6-2 or TRBV6-3; 8 bases match TRBD1. Germline CDR1 reads MNHEY; CDR2 reads SVGEGT. This CDR3 region has 14 residues. V was pared by 5 bases and J by 5 bases, with 7 bases of the junction left unmatched. The CDR3 sequence: CASSNPRTGETQYF. The CDR3 DNA is TGTGCCAGCAGTAACCCCAGGACAGGGGAGACCCAGTACTTC.

The sample holds a few counts of this clonotype. The chain joins TRBV12-3 or TRBV12-4 to TRBJ1-4, with TRBD1 matching 7 bases. The CDR3 spans 12 residues. V was clipped by 6 bases and J by 8 bases; unmatched bases: 3. The CDR3 loop is CASRQGYEKLFF. In nucleotides, the CDR3 is TGTGCCAGCAGACAGGGGTACGAAAAACTGTTTTTT.